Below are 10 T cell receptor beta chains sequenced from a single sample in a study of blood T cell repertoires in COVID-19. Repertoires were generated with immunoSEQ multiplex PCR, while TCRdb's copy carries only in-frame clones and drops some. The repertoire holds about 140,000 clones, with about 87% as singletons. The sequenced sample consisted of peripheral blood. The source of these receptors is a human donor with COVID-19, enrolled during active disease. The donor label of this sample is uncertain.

The CDR3 is CASSYGGAGQPQHF. The DNA of the CDR3 is TGTGCCAGCAGTTACGGAGGGGCGGGTCAGCCCCAGCATTTT. The chain couples TRBV6-5 to TRBJ1-5; perhaps TRBD1 as D (5 bases). Trimming took off 2 bases at V and 6 bases at J, with 11 bases between the two ends. CDR1 is MNHEY and CDR2 is SVGAGI in the germline V gene. The CDR3 runs to 14 residues.

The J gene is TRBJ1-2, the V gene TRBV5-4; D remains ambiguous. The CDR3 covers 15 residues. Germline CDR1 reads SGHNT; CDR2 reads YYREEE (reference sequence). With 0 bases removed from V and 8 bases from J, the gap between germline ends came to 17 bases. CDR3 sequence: CASSLGGVPLEGYTF. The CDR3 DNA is TGTGCCAGCAGCTTGGGCGGGGTGCCACTTGAAGGCTACACCTTC. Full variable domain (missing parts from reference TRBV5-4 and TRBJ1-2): ETGVTQSPTHLIKTRGQQVTLRCSSQSGHNTVSWYQQALGQGPQFIFQYYREEENGRGNFPPRFSGLQFPNYSSELNVNALELDDSALYLCASSLGGVPLEGYTFGSGTRLTVV.

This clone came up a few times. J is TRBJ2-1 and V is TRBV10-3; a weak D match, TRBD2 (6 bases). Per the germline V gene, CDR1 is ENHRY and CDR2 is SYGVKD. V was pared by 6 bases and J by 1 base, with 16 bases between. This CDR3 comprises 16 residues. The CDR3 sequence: CAISPFRDLSYNEQFF. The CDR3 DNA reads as TGTGCCATCAGCCCTTTCCGGGACTTGTCCTACAATGAGCAGTTCTTC.

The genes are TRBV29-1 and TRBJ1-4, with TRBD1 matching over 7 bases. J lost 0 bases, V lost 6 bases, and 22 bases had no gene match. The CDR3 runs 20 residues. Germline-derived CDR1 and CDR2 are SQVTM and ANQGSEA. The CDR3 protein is CSVRNTVDRDALATNEKLFF. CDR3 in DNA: TGCAGCGTCCGAAACACGGTTGACAGGGACGCCCTTGCAACTAATGAAAAACTGTTTTTT.

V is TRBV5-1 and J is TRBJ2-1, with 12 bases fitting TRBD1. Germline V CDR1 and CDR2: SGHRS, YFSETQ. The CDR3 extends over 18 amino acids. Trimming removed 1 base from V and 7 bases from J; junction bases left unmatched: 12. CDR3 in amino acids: CASSLLGTGGGGGNEQFF. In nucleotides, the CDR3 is TGCGCCAGCAGCTTGTTGGGGACAGGGGGCGGAGGTGGGAATGAGCAGTTCTTC.

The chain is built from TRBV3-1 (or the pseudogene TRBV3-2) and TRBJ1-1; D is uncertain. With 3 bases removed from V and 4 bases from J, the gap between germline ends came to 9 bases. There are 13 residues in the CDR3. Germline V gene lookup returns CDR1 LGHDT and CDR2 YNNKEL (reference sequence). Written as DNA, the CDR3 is TGTGCCAGCAGCCAGAGGGCTTCCACTGAAGCTTTCTTT. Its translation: CASSQRASTEAFF.

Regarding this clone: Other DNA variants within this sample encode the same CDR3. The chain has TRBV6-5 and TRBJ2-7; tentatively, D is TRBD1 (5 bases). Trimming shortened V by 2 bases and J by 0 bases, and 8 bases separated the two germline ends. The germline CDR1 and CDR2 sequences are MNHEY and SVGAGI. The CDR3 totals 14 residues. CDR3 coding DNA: TGTGCCAGCAGTTACAGCAGGGACTCCTACGAGCAGTACTTC. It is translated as CASSYSRDSYEQYF.

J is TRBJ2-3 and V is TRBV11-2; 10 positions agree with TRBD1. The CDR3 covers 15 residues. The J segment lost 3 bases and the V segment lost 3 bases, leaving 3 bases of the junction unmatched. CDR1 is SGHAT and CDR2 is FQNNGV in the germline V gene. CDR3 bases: TGTGCCAGCAGCTTCGGACAGGGGGGGACAGATACGCAGTATTTT. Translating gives CASSFGQGGTDTQYF.

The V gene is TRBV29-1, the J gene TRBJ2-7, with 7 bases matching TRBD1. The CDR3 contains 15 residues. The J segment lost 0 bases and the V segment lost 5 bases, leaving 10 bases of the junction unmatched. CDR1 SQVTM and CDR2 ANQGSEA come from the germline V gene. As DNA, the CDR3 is TGCAGCGTTTCGCGACAGACAGGGAGCTCCTACGAGCAGTACTTC. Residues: CSVSRQTGSSYEQYF.

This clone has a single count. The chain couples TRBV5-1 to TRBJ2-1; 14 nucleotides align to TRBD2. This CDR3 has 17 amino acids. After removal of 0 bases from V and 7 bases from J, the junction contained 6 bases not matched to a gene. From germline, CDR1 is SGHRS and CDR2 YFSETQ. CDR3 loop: CASSLGGTSGSTNEQFF. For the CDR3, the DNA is TGCGCCAGCAGCTTGGGGGGGACTAGCGGGAGTACTAATGAGCAGTTCTTC.